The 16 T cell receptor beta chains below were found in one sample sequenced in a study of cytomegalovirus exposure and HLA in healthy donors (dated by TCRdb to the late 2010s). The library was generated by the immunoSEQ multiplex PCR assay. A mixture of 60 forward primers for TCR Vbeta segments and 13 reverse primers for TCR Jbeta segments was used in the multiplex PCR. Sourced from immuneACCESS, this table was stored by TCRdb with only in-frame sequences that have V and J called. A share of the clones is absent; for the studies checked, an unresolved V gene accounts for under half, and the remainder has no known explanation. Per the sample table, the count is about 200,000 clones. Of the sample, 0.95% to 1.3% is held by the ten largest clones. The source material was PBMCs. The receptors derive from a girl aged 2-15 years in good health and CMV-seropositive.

CDR3 loop: CASSPLSGVTGELFF. CDR3 in DNA: TGTGCCAGCAGCCCCTTATCAGGGGTCACCGGGGAGCTGTTTTTT. The genes are TRBV5-5 and TRBJ2-2, with D possibly TRBD1 on 6 matching bases. V was trimmed by 4 bases and J by 4 bases, leaving 14 bases between them. From germline, CDR1 is SGHKS and CDR2 YYEKEE (reference sequence). This CDR3 contains 15 residues.

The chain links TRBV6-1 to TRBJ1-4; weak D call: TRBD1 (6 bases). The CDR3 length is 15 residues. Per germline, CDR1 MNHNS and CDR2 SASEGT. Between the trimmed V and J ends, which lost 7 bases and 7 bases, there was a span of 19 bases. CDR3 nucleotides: TGTGCCAGCAACGACAACAGGGCCGACTTTGAAAAACTGTTTTTT. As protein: CASNDNRADFEKLFF.

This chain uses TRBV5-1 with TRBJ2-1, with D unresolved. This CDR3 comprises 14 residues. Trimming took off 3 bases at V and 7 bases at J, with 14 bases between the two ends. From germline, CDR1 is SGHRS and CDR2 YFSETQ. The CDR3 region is CASSSESLVNEQFF. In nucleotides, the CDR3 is TGCGCCAGCAGCTCGGAGTCCCTTGTAAATGAGCAGTTCTTC.

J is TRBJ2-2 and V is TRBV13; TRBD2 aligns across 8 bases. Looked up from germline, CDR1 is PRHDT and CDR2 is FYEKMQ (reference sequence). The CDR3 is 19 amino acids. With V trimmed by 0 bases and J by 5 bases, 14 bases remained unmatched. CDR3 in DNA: TGTGCCAGCAGCTTAGGCCTTACGGCCGGGACTAGAGGGACCGGGGAGCTGTTTTTT. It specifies CASSLGLTAGTRGTGELFF.

In DNA form, the CDR3 reads TGTGCCAGCAAGCTTACTAGCGGGAGGGCCGATGAGCAGTTCTTC. Its translation is CASKLTSGRADEQFF. This rearrangement joins TRBV28 to TRBJ2-1, with 13 bases matching TRBD2. This CDR3 is 15 amino acids long. The ends lost 7 bases at V and 8 bases at J; junction bases unmatched: 8. Germline loops: CDR1 MDHEN, CDR2 SYDVKM.

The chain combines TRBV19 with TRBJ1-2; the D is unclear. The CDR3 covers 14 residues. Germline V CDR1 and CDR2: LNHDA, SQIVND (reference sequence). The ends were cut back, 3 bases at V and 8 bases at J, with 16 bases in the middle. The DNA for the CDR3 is TGTGCCAGTAGTATCGCGAACGAGGGATTCGGCTACACCTTC. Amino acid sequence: CASSIANEGFGYTF.

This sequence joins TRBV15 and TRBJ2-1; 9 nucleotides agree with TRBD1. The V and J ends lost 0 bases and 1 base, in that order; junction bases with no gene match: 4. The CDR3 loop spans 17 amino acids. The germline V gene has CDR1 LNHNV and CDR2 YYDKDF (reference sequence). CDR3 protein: CATSRDTGTGSYNEQFF. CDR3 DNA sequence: TGTGCCACCAGCAGAGATACGGGGACAGGGTCCTACAATGAGCAGTTCTTC.

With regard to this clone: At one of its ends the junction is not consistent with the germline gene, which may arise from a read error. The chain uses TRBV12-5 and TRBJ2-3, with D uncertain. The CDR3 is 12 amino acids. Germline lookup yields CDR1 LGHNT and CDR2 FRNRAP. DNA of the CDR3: TGTGCTAGTGGTACGAGCATAGATACGCAGTATTTT. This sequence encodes CASGTSIDTQYF.

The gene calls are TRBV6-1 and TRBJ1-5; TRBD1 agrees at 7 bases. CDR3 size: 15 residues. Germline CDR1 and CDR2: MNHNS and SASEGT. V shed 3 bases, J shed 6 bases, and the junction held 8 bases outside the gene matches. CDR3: CASSETGFLPQPQHF. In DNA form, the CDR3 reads TGTGCCAGCAGTGAGACAGGGTTCTTACCTCAGCCCCAGCATTTT.

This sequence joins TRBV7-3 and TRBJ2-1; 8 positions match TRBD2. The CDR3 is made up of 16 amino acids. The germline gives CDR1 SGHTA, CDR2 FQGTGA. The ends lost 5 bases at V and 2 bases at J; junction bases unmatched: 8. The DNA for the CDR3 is TGTGCCAGCAGCCTGTTAGCGGGACCCCCCTACAATGAGCAGTTCTTC. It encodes CASSLLAGPPYNEQFF. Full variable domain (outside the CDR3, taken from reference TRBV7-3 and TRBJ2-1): GAGVSQTPSNKVTEKGKYVELRCDPISGHTALYWYRQSLGQGPEFLIYFQGTGAADDSGLPNDRFFAVRPEGSVSTLKIQRTERGDSAVYLCASSLLAGPPYNEQFFGPGTRLTVL.

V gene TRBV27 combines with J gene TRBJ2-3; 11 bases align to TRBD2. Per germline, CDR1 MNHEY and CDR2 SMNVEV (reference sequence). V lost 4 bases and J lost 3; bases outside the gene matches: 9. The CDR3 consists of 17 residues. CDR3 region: CASSSRLAGKGTDTQYF. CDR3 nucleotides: TGTGCCAGCAGTTCCCGACTAGCGGGAAAGGGTACAGATACGCAGTATTTT.

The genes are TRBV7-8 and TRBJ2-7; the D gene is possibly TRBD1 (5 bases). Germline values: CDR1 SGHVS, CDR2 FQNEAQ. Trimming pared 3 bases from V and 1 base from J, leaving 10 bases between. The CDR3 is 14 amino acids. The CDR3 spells CASSFRVGSYEQYF. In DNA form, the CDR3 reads TGTGCCAGCAGCTTCAGGGTTGGGTCCTACGAGCAGTACTTC.

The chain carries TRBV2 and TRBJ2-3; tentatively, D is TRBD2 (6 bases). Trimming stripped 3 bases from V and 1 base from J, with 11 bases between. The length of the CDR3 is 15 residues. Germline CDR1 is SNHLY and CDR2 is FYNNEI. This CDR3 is CASSDEIAGTDTQYF. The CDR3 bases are TGTGCCAGCAGTGACGAAATAGCGGGCACAGATACGCAGTATTTT.

CDR3 protein: CASSPGDFLQETQYF. CDR3 bases: TGTGCCAGCTCACCAGGGGACTTTCTTCAAGAGACCCAGTACTTC. The V and J genes are TRBV18 and TRBJ2-5; weak D call: TRBD2 (6 bases). Trimming took 2 bases from V and 2 from J, leaving 12 bases between them. CDR3 length equals 15 residues. From germline, CDR1 is KGHSH and CDR2 LQKENI.

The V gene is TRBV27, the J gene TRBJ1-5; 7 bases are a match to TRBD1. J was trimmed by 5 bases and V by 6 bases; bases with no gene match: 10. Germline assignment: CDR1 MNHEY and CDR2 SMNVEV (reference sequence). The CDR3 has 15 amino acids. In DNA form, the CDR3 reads TGTGCCAGCAGCTTTAAACAGGGGAGTGATCAGCCCCAGCATTTT. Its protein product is CASSFKQGSDQPQHF.

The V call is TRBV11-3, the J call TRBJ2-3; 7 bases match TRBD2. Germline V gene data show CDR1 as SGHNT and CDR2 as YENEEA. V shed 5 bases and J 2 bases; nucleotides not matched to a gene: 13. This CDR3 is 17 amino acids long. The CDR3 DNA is TGTGCCAGCAGCCCACACTGGGAGGGAGGTGACACAGATACGCAGTATTTT. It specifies CASSPHWEGGDTDTQYF.